The 19 T cell receptor beta chains given below trace back to one sample, sequenced in a study of regulatory T cells in long-lasting Graves disease. With iRepertoire HTBI primers and Arm-PCR of CDR3 regions, TCR beta libraries were built. TCRdb recomputed calls from the multiplex PCR reads with MiXCR, one row per CDR3 protein. The sample lists about 370,000 distinct CDR3 sequences, roughly 15% occurring once. The sample's time point: newly diagnosed GD, antithyroid drugs for less than 3 months. PBMCs were the source of the RNA used for TCR sequencing. The sequenced sample was peripheral blood mononuclear cells (PBMCs), obtained at new diagnosis, from a patient treated with antithyroid drugs. All receptors come from a female donor with Graves disease.

With regard to this clonotype: A read error may account for a junction end that differs from germline. V gene TRBV7-9 combines with J gene TRBJ2-2; the match to TRBD2 covers 7 bases. This CDR3 is 18 amino acids long. Germline CDR1 is SEHNR and CDR2 is FQNEAQ (reference sequence). CDR3 DNA: TGTGCCAGCAGCCACCCCACAGCGGGGCGCGGGAACACCGGGGAGCTGTTTTTC. Encoded protein: CASSHPTAGRGNTGELFF.

This clonotype was found once. V gene TRBV5-1 combines with J gene TRBJ1-1; 9 bases align to TRBD1. V lost 4 bases and J lost 5; bases outside the gene matches: 9. CDR1 is SGHRS and CDR2 is YFSETQ in the germline V gene. The CDR3 contains 15 residues. Here the CDR3 reads CASSPAGQGRTEAFF. The CDR3 DNA reads TGCGCCAGCAGCCCGGCGGGACAGGGACGGACTGAAGCTTTCTTT.

This clonotype was detected only a few times. The chain employs TRBV10-3 and TRBJ1-6; D not resolved. Germline V gene sequence: CDR1 ENHRY, CDR2 SYGVKD. Trimming cost V 4 bases and J 6 bases, with 13 bases left between them. The CDR3 covers 15 residues. CDR3 sequence: CAISVAGPPNSPLHF. CDR3 coding DNA: TGTGCCATCAGTGTTGCAGGACCCCCTAATTCACCCCTCCACTTT.

At least ten counts were recorded for this clonotype. V is TRBV11-2 and J is TRBJ2-4, with a tentative D call TRBD1 (6 bases). Trimming removed 5 bases from V and 9 bases from J, with 17 bases in between. The CDR3 length is 14 residues. Per germline, CDR1 SGHAT and CDR2 FQNNGV. The CDR3 DNA reads as TGTGCCAGCAGCATCGGGACAACCCTCGGCATTCAGTACTTC. Protein product: CASSIGTTLGIQYF.

The V call is TRBV3-1, the J call TRBJ1-2, with no clear D. The V and J ends lost 1 base and 7 bases respectively, with 16 bases between them. Germline-derived CDR1 and CDR2 are LGHDT and YNNKEL (reference sequence). CDR3 length equals 15 residues. CDR3: CASSQGGSPSGGYTF. CDR3 sequence (DNA): TGTGCCAGCAGCCAAGGTGGTAGCCCATCTGGTGGCTACACCTTC.

This clonotype was observed many times. The genes are TRBV2 and TRBJ2-5, with D maybe TRBD2 (6 bases). This CDR3 region has 13 residues. CDR1 is SNHLY and CDR2 is FYNNEI in the germline V gene. The ends were cut back, 8 bases at V and 1 base at J, with 11 bases in the middle. The CDR3 loop reads CASLVGGQETQYF. In DNA, the CDR3 is TGTGCCAGCCTCGTGGGGGGCCAAGAGACCCAGTACTTC.

In this sample, this clonotype turned up a few times. The V gene is TRBV7-3, the J gene TRBJ2-1, with 13 bases matching TRBD2. CDR1 and CDR2 (germline): SGHTA, FQGTGA. V lost 3 bases to trimming and J lost 10 bases; unmatched junction nucleotides: 6. This CDR3 spans 15 amino acids. The CDR3 DNA sequence: TGTGCCAGCAGCTTTACTAGCGGGAGGGCGGAGGAGCAGTTCTTC. This encodes CASSFTSGRAEEQFF.

There are many counts of this clonotype. The junction does not match germline at one end; this may be a read error. This sequence joins TRBV19 and TRBJ2-6; 7 bases are shared with TRBD1. The CDR3 covers 14 residues. Germline CDR1 reads LNHDA; CDR2 reads SQIVND (reference sequence). DNA for the CDR3: TGTGCCAGTACCCCGGAGGAGACAGGGAATCCCCAGGCTTTC. Translated: CASTPEETGNPQAF.

The table lists this clonotype with many counts. The CDR3 DNA follows: TGTGCCAGCAGTCAGGATAGCGGGGGGGTCTACAATGAGCAGTTCTTC. Its protein is CASSQDSGGVYNEQFF. This chain joins TRBV7-2 and TRBJ2-1, with 11 bases that match TRBD2. The V gene's germline CDR1 is SGHTA and CDR2 FQGNSA. After removal of 6 bases from V and 3 bases from J, the junction contained 7 bases not matched to a gene. This CDR3 spans 16 amino acids.

This clonotype was observed many times. J is TRBJ2-3 and V is TRBV24-1; 11 bases are shared with TRBD2. This CDR3 has 19 amino acids. Germline values: CDR1 KGHDR, CDR2 SFDVKD. The V and J ends lost 3 bases and 0 bases, in that order; junction bases with no gene match: 10. CDR3 bases: TGTGCCACCAGTGATCCTTTTAGCGGGAGGGCAACTAGCACAGATACGCAGTATTTT. As protein: CATSDPFSGRATSTDTQYF.

To note about this clonotype: This could be a read error, since a much larger clone is one nucleotide away. V and J are TRBV6-2 or TRBV6-3 and TRBJ2-7; TRBD2 matches at 8 bases. Germline CDR1 MNHEY, CDR2 SVGEGT. The CDR3 length is 17 residues. V gave up 0 bases and J gave up 7 bases; unmatched junction bases: 14. CDR3 protein: CASSYSLGLAGSNEQYF. The CDR3 coding sequence is TGTGCCAGCAGTTACTCACTCGGGCTAGCGGGTTCCAATGAGCAGTACTTC.

This clonotype was detected ten times or more. The chain uses TRBV10-3 and TRBJ2-1; D is possibly TRBD2 (6 bases). In germline, CDR1 is ENHRY, CDR2 SYGVKD. This CDR3 contains 13 residues. V was cut by 7 bases and J by 7 bases, with 14 bases left in between. The CDR3 region has the DNA TGTGCCATCAACCGCGGGACTCCGAATGAGCAGTTCTTC. Translating gives CAINRGTPNEQFF.

This clonotype showed up just once. V gene TRBV28 combines with J gene TRBJ2-3, with 9 nucleotides matching TRBD2. The germline CDR1 and CDR2 sequences are MDHEN and SYDVKM. Trimming removed 6 bases from V and 1 base from J; junction bases left unmatched: 14. The CDR3 runs to 18 residues. The CDR3 DNA reads TGTGCCAGCAGCCCCCCGGGACTAGCCTCCCTGGGCACAGATACGCAGTATTTT. Protein sequence: CASSPPGLASLGTDTQYF.

This clonotype was seen repeatedly, ten times or more. The chain uses TRBV4-2 and TRBJ2-3; TRBD2 matches at 9 bases. Losses at the gene ends were 2 bases for V and 4 bases for J; bases not matched to a gene: 4. Germline V CDR1 and CDR2: LGHNA, YNFKEQ. The CDR3 is made up of 15 amino acids. The DNA for the CDR3 is TGTGCCAGCAGCCAACCTAGCGGGGATCCAGATACGCAGTATTTT. This gives the protein CASSQPSGDPDTQYF.

Of note for this clonotype: A far more abundant clone sits one base away, making this likely a read error. The chain couples TRBV12-3 or TRBV12-4 to TRBJ2-1; a weak D match, TRBD2 (5 bases). Trimming left V 1 base short and J 10 bases short, with 14 bases between. The CDR3 is made up of 14 amino acids. CDR3 protein: CASSLGWADYEQFF. The CDR3 DNA reads TGTGCCAGCAGTTTAGGTTGGGCCGACTACGAGCAGTTCTTC.

This chain joins TRBV10-2 and TRBJ2-1; the D gene is possibly TRBD2 (5 bases). CDR1 and CDR2 (germline): WSHSY, SAAADI. V was trimmed by 6 bases and J by 2 bases, leaving 17 bases between them. This CDR3 has 16 residues. CDR3 residues: CASSDIHSGTYNEQFF. In DNA form, the CDR3 reads TGCGCCAGCAGCGATATCCACTCGGGAACCTACAATGAGCAGTTCTTC.

This clonotype was recorded at least ten times. The CDR3 sequence: CASSPPWGTEAFF. CDR3 nucleotide sequence: TGTGCCAGCAGCCCCCCGTGGGGCACTGAAGCTTTCTTT. The chain carries TRBV27 and TRBJ1-1; D is unclear. This CDR3 spans 13 amino acids. Germline assignment: CDR1 MNHEY and CDR2 SMNVEV (reference sequence). Deletions cut 6 bases from V and 4 bases from J, with 12 bases between.

This clonotype came up many times. The V call is TRBV12-5, the J call TRBJ2-7; 11 positions match TRBD1. Losses at the gene ends were 5 bases for V and 3 bases for J; bases not matched to a gene: 9. This CDR3 has 16 residues. Germline loops: CDR1 LGHNT, CDR2 FRNRAP. For the CDR3, the DNA is TGTGCTAGTGGTCCCGATGAGGGGACAGGGGGCTACGAGCAGTACTTC. Residues: CASGPDEGTGGYEQYF.

The chain carries TRBV3-1 and TRBJ1-5; a weak D match, TRBD1 (5 bases). V was shortened by 5 bases and J by 7 bases, with 12 bases between the two germline ends. Germline lookup yields CDR1 LGHDT and CDR2 YNNKEL (reference sequence). The CDR3 loop spans 13 amino acids. The CDR3 sequence: CASSAGGEQPQHF. In DNA form, the CDR3 reads TGTGCCAGCAGCGCCGGGGGGGAGCAGCCCCAGCATTTT.